The 27 T cell receptor beta chains given below trace back to one sample, sequenced in a study of T cell clonality in common variable immunodeficiency. The assay was immunoSEQ multiplex PCR, and TCRdb's table has in-frame clones only and misses some. The sample is made up of 39,000 or so clones, none counted only once. The specimen was peripheral blood mononuclear cells. These receptors all come from a person aged 18-70 years in good health.

Worth noting for this clone: The read falls 3 residues short of the CDR3 end, and the missing part is taken from the germline J gene. The V gene is TRBV6-1, the J gene TRBJ2-7, with 7 bases fitting TRBD2. Trimming removed 1 base from V and 2 bases from J; junction bases left unmatched: 5. Germline loops: CDR1 MNHNS, CDR2 SASEGT. The CDR3 runs 15 residues. The CDR3 sequence is CASSEVASGPYEQYF. The DNA read from the CDR3 is TGTGCCAGCAGTGAAGTCGCTAGCGGACCCTACGAG.

In its sample, this clone was seen many times. The read terminates 3 residues ahead of where the CDR3 ends, so the germline J gene completes it. The J gene is TRBJ1-2, the V gene TRBV7-7; 8 nucleotides agree with TRBD1. There are 18 residues in the CDR3. The trim removed 1 base at V and 4 bases at J, leaving 14 bases unmatched. Germline loops: CDR1 SSHAT, CDR2 FNYEAQ (reference sequence). The sequenced CDR3 bases are TGTGCCAGCAGCTTAGTGAGGTCAGCGACAGGGGAGGGCTATGGC. Its translation: CASSLVRSATGEGYG. The complete CDR3 reads CASSLVRSATGEGYGYTF.

Ten or more counts support this clone. The read is 3 residues too short to cover the CDR3 end, so that end is filled in from the germline J gene. The chain couples TRBV5-8 to TRBJ2-2, with no clear D. Trimming shortened V by 3 bases and J by 6 bases, and 6 bases separated the two germline ends. The length of the CDR3 is 12 residues. Germline V gene lookup returns CDR1 SGHTS and CDR2 YDEGEE. The covered CDR3 bases are TGTGCCAGCAGCTCGTCTCCCGGGGAG. This codes for CASSSSPGE. Given in full, the CDR3 is CASSSSPGELFF.

This clone was counted at least ten times. The missing CDR3 end, 3 residues past where the read stops, is filled in from the germline J gene. The rearrangement joins TRBV7-6 to TRBJ2-1; the match to TRBD2 covers 11 bases. The CDR3 has 14 amino acids. Germline CDR1 SGHVS, CDR2 FNYEAQ. V gave up 5 bases and J gave up 8 bases; unmatched junction bases: 5. The chain's CDR3 is CASSPVAGGYEQFF. CDR3 bases read: TGTGCCAGCAGCCCGGTAGCGGGAGGGTATGAG. The full variable domain, rest sourced from reference TRBV7-6 and TRBJ2-1, is GAGVSQSPRYKVTKRGQDVALRCDPISGHVSLYWYRQALGQGPEFLTYFNYEAQQDKSGLPNDRFSAERPEGSISTLTIQRTEQRDSAMYRCASSPVAGGYEQFFGPGTRLTVL.

This clone was detected a few times. The read halts 3 residues ahead of the CDR3 end, with the missing end drawn from the germline J gene. This chain connects TRBV20-1 to TRBJ2-3; the D gene is possibly TRBD1 (6 bases). The CDR3 length is 13 residues. In germline, CDR1 is DFQATT, CDR2 SNEGSKA (reference sequence). The CDR3 is CSASNRDPSAQYF. CDR3 DNA, as far as it was read: TGCAGTGCTAGTAACAGGGATCCCAGCGCG.

This clone was recorded many times. The read finishes 3 residues shy of the CDR3 end, and the germline J gene is used to complete it. The chain employs TRBV9 and TRBJ1-2; 7 nucleotides agree with TRBD1. This CDR3 region has 14 residues. Looked up from germline, CDR1 is SGDLS and CDR2 is YYNGEE. V lost 3 bases to trimming and J lost 5 bases; unmatched junction nucleotides: 7. CDR3 residues: CASSAGTVAYGYTF. The CDR3 bases that were read are TGTGCCAGCAGCGCGGGGACAGTCGCTTATGGC.

Ten or more counts support this clone. The sequence runs out 3 residues before the end of the CDR3; the remainder is reconstructed from the germline J gene. The chain couples TRBV29-1 to TRBJ2-6; a weak D match, TRBD1 (5 bases). Germline V gene lookup returns CDR1 SQVTM and CDR2 ANQGSEA. V shed 6 bases and J shed 0 bases, with 9 bases lying between them. The CDR3 is 14 amino acids. CDR3 sequence: CSVAGNSGANVLTF. The covered CDR3 bases are TGCAGCGTGGCAGGGAACTCTGGGGCCAACGTC.

Worth noting for this clone: Read sequence stops 3 residues before the CDR3 end, and the germline J gene provides the missing end. The rearrangement uses TRBV23-1 and TRBJ1-2; possible D gene TRBD1, 5 bases. TRBV23-1 is reported as an ORF; its role is uncertain. CDR3 length: 13 amino acids. CDR3 DNA, as far as it was read: TGCGCCAGCAGTCAATCGGGGGGGTACGAC. Protein product: CASSQSGGYD. Given in full, the CDR3 is CASSQSGGYDYTF.

This clone was seen at least ten times. Coverage ceases 3 residues before the CDR3 finishes, and the germline J gene fills in the end. J is TRBJ2-5 and V is TRBV20-1; 10 bases fit TRBD2. In germline, CDR1 is DFQATT, CDR2 SNEGSKA (reference sequence). Trimming cost V 6 bases and J 4 bases; bases outside gene matches: 5. This CDR3 is 13 amino acids long. The DNA read from the CDR3 is TGCAGTGCCCTAGCGGGAGTAAGAGAGACC. It codes for CSALAGVRET. The entire CDR3 is CSALAGVRETQYF.

This clone has ten or more counts. The CDR3 end falls 3 residues outside the read, so it is completed with the germline J gene. J is TRBJ1-6 and V is TRBV18; TRBD1 aligns across 7 bases. This CDR3 has 14 residues. Germline CDR1 KGHSH, CDR2 LQKENI. The V gene end was trimmed by 3 bases and the J gene end by 7 bases; junction bases not matched to a gene: 3. The CDR3 here is CASSPQQGNSPLHF. The CDR3 bases that were read are TGTGCCAGCTCACCTCAACAGGGGAATTCACCC.

In regard to this clone: The read ends 3 residues before the CDR3 terminus; that terminus is restored from the germline J gene. The chain uses TRBV19 and TRBJ2-3; TRBD1 aligns across 10 bases. Germline assignment: CDR1 LNHDA and CDR2 SQIVND (reference sequence). CDR3 length equals 13 residues. With 8 bases clipped from V and 6 bases from J, the junction kept 5 bases outside the gene matches. The part of the CDR3 DNA that was read is TGTGCCAGTCGGGACAGGGGACCGGATACG. Protein sequence: CASRDRGPDT. The whole CDR3 protein reads CASRDRGPDTQYF. Drawing the rest from reference TRBV19 and TRBJ2-3, the complete variable domain is DGGITQSPKYLFRKEGQNVTLSCEQNLNHDAMYWYRQDPGQGLRLIYYSQIVNDFQKGDIAEGYSVSREKKESFPLTVTSAQKNPTAFYLCASRDRGPDTQYFGPGTRLTVL.

This clone has a handful of counts. The read finishes 3 residues shy of the CDR3 end, and the germline J gene is used to complete it. The gene calls are TRBV19 and TRBJ1-2; D unclear. The CDR3 is made up of 14 amino acids. The germline V gene encodes CDR1 LNHDA and CDR2 SQIVND (reference sequence). The sequenced CDR3 bases are TGTGCCAGTAGAAGCGGGAGGGCAAGGTATACC. It encodes CASRSGRARYT. The complete CDR3 reads CASRSGRARYTYTF.

At least ten counts were recorded for this clone. The read ends 3 residues before the CDR3 terminus; that terminus is restored from the germline J gene. The chain combines TRBV5-5 with TRBJ2-3, with TRBD1 matching 8 bases. Per germline, CDR1 SGHKS and CDR2 YYEKEE (reference sequence). The CDR3 consists of 15 residues. The CDR3 sequence: CASSIRDRGRETQYF. Incomplete CDR3 DNA: TGTGCCAGCAGTATCCGAGACAGGGGTAGGGAGACG.

Only a few counts were recorded for this clone. Read coverage stops 3 residues before the CDR3 terminus; the germline J gene supplies the remainder. The gene calls are TRBV10-2 and TRBJ1-1; TRBD1 is a possible D gene (5 bases). The CDR3 spans 14 residues. Germline assignment: CDR1 WSHSY and CDR2 SAAADI. V lost 3 bases and J lost 0, with 8 bases in between. CDR3 DNA (partial): TGCGCCAGCAGTGAACCAGGGATGAACACTGAA. Its protein product is CASSEPGMNTE. The CDR3, in full, reads CASSEPGMNTEAFF.

This clone was detected many times. The part of the CDR3 DNA that was read is TGCAGTGCTAGACCAGACAGGGGTATGTACGAG. As protein: CSARPDRGMYE. The full-length CDR3 reads as CSARPDRGMYEQYF. J is TRBJ2-7 and V is TRBV20-1; TRBD1 matches at 8 bases. The DNA ends 3 residues before the CDR3 does, and the rest of the CDR3 is filled in from the germline J gene. The CDR3 loop spans 14 amino acids. V lost 2 bases, J lost 4 bases, and 7 bases stayed unmatched. The germline gives CDR1 DFQATT, CDR2 SNEGSKA (reference sequence).

In its sample, this clone was seen a few times. The sequenced fragment ends 3 residues before the CDR3 boundary, so the rest is inferred from the germline J gene. The chain carries TRBV19 and TRBJ1-1; D is unresolved. This CDR3 has 13 amino acids. Germline loops: CDR1 LNHDA, CDR2 SQIVND (reference sequence). CDR3 amino acids: CASSTRSSYEAFF. CDR3 DNA, as far as it was read: TGTGCCAGTAGTACACGGTCCTCCTACGAG.

This clone has at least ten counts. The read stops 3 residues short of the end of the CDR3; the missing end is completed from the germline J gene. V is TRBV4-2 and J is TRBJ1-1; D perhaps matches TRBD1 (5 bases). The CDR3 covers 15 residues. Germline V CDR1 and CDR2: LGHNA, YNFKEQ. V dropped 0 bases and J dropped 5 bases, with 13 bases sitting between them. Incomplete CDR3 DNA: TGTGCCAGCAGCCAAGAGGGGAGGGGTGGGACTGAA. Translation gives CASSQEGRGGTE. The complete CDR3 protein is CASSQEGRGGTEAFF.

This clone was picked up many times. The read is 3 residues too short to cover the CDR3 end, so that end is filled in from the germline J gene. This sequence joins TRBV7-4 and TRBJ1-5; 7 positions agree with TRBD1. V gave up 4 bases and J gave up 7 bases; unmatched junction bases: 7. The CDR3 sequence is 14 residues long. The germline gives CDR1 SGHVT, CDR2 SQSDAQ. Here the CDR3 reads CASSSTGTDQPQHF. Incomplete CDR3 DNA: TGTGCCAGCAGCTCGACAGGGACAGACCAGCCC.

This clone was found many times. Sequencing ends 3 residues short of the CDR3 end; the germline J gene provides the rest. J is TRBJ2-1 and V is TRBV6-1; TRBD2 matches 7 bases. Germline V lookup: CDR1 MNHNS, CDR2 SASEGT. J gave up 3 bases and V 4 bases, and 3 bases lay outside the gene matches. This CDR3 region has 14 residues. Incomplete CDR3 DNA: TGTGCCAGCAGTGGACGGACTAGCTACAATGAG. It translates to CASSGRTSYNE. The entire CDR3 protein is CASSGRTSYNEQFF.

In this sample, this clone turned up many times. The read comes to an end 3 residues before the CDR3 does, leaving the germline J gene to fill in the end. The V and J genes are TRBV6-1 and TRBJ1-5; a weak D match, TRBD1 (6 bases). CDR3 length: 13 residues. Per the germline V gene, CDR1 is MNHNS and CDR2 is SASEGT. With 2 bases removed from V and 4 bases from J, the gap between germline ends came to 6 bases. The chain's CDR3 is CASSETGNQPQHF. Partial CDR3 DNA: TGTGCCAGCAGTGAAACAGGGAATCAGCCC.

This clone appeared many times. The read ends 3 residues early relative to the CDR3; the germline J gene fills the gap. V gene TRBV4-1 combines with J gene TRBJ1-4; D may be TRBD1 (6 bases). V lost 1 base and J lost 8, with 17 bases in between. The CDR3 is made up of 16 amino acids. Germline loops: CDR1 MGHRA, CDR2 YSYEKL. The CDR3 is CASSQGGQGKGEKLFF. CDR3 DNA, as far as it was read: TGCGCCAGCAGCCAAGGGGGTCAGGGGAAAGGAGAAAAA.

Ten or more counts support this clone. Read sequence stops 3 residues before the CDR3 end, and the germline J gene provides the missing end. The chain carries TRBV20-1 and TRBJ2-3; 11 nucleotides match TRBD2. J was trimmed by 4 bases and V by 1 base; bases with no gene match: 7. This CDR3 has 16 amino acids. Looked up from germline, CDR1 is DFQATT and CDR2 is SNEGSKA (reference sequence). CDR3 DNA (partial): TGCAGTGCTAGAGTAAAACTAGCGGGAGCCTCAGATACG. Translation gives CSARVKLAGASDT. The entire CDR3 protein reads CSARVKLAGASDTQYF.

This clone was counted at least ten times. The read terminates 3 residues before the CDR3 end, so the remaining end is supplied by the germline J gene. The gene calls are TRBV6-1 and TRBJ2-3; 7 positions match TRBD1. CDR1 and CDR2 (germline): MNHNS, SASEGT. With V trimmed by 3 bases and J by 5 bases, 5 bases remained unmatched. This CDR3 spans 14 amino acids. CDR3 bases read: TGTGCCAGCAGTGACACAGGGGCACGAGATACG. Translated: CASSDTGARDT. The full CDR3 protein reads CASSDTGARDTQYF.

This clone occurred many times. Coverage ceases 3 residues before the CDR3 finishes, and the germline J gene fills in the end. The chain carries TRBV19 and TRBJ1-1; maybe TRBD1 (6 bases). With 5 bases removed from V and 1 base from J, the gap between germline ends came to 8 bases. Germline V CDR1 and CDR2: LNHDA, SQIVND (reference sequence). This CDR3 is built from 13 residues. CDR3 in amino acids: CASSQDRNTEAFF. The covered CDR3 bases are TGTGCCAGTAGTCAGGACAGGAACACTGAA.

This clone was seen many times. The read ends 3 residues early relative to the CDR3; the germline J gene fills the gap. The rearrangement links TRBV7-2 to TRBJ2-1; D gene unclear. Per germline, CDR1 SGHTA and CDR2 FQGNSA. Trimming shortened V by 5 bases and J by 6 bases, and 5 bases separated the two germline ends. There are 11 residues in the CDR3. CDR3 sequence reads: CASSPFNEQFF. CDR3 bases read: TGTGCCAGCAGCCCTTTCAATGAG.

This clone was counted many times. The read gets to within 3 residues of the CDR3 end, and the germline J gene fills in the rest. J is TRBJ1-4 and V is TRBV6-1; D gene uncertain. Germline values: CDR1 MNHNS, CDR2 SASEGT. This CDR3 comprises 13 residues. The V gene lost 5 bases and the J gene lost 7 bases, with 11 bases spanning the gap. The CDR3 reads CASSQEHGEKLFF. The CDR3 DNA, read in part, is TGTGCCAGCAGTCAAGAACATGGTGAAAAA.

Ten or more counts support this clone. The read gets to within 3 residues of the CDR3 end, and the germline J gene fills in the rest. The chain links TRBV20-1 to TRBJ2-3; the match to TRBD2 covers 9 bases. This CDR3 region has 18 residues. Unmatched junction bases numbered 16, after V lost 5 bases and J lost 1 base. Germline values: CDR1 DFQATT, CDR2 SNEGSKA (reference sequence). The CDR3 sequence: CSADPAAGGHYGTDTQYF. CDR3 DNA (partial): TGCAGTGCTGACCCGGCGGCGGGAGGGCACTACGGCACAGATACG.